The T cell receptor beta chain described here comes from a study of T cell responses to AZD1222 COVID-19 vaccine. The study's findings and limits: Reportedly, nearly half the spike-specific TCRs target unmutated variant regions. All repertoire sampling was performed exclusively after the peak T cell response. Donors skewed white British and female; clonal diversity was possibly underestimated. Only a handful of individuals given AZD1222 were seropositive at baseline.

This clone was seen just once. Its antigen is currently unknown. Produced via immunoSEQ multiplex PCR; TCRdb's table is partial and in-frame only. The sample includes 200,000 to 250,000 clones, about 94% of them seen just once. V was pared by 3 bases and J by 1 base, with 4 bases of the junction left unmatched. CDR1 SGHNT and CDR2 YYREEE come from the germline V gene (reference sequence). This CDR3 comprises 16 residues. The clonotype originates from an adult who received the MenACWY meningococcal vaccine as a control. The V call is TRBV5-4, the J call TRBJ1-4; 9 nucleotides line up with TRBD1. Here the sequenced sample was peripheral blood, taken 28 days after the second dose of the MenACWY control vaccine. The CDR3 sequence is CASSSGQGRTNEKLFF. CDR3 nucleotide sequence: TGTGCCAGCAGCTCCGGACAGGGGAGAACTAATGAAAAACTGTTTTTT.